A single sample is the source of the 5 T cell receptor beta chains below, sequenced in a study of neurological immune-mediated disorders. TCRdb processed the 5' RACE reads anew with MiXCR; each CDR3 protein has one entry. The sample lists fewer than 20,000 distinct CDR3 sequences, 3% to 3.5% occurring once. Sequenced input: CD8+ T cells from blood. The receptors were gathered from a woman in her forties in good health.

This clonotype has ten or more counts. The V call is TRBV6-2 or TRBV6-3, the J call TRBJ1-5; a possible D gene is TRBD1 (6 bases). The CDR3 is made up of 22 amino acids. The germline V gene encodes CDR1 MNHEY and CDR2 SVGEGT. V lost 0 bases and J lost 3, with 30 bases in between. This chain's CDR3 is CASSYSIIYRDIAEETNQPQHF. CDR3 sequence (DNA): TGTGCCAGCAGTTACTCGATTATTTACCGGGACATCGCTGAGGAGACCAATCAGCCCCAGCATTTT.

This clonotype has at least ten counts. V gene TRBV6-5 combines with J gene TRBJ2-7, with D unclear. V was clipped by 6 bases and J by 12 bases, with 18 bases between them. This CDR3 is 12 amino acids long. Germline-derived CDR1 and CDR2 are MNHEY and SVGAGI. For the CDR3, the DNA is TGTGCCAGCAGCCCCAATCGATGGGATCTGTACTTC. Its protein is CASSPNRWDLYF.

The CDR3 region has the DNA TGTGCCAGCACACGAGGGGGGAGGCGTACGCAGTATTTT. Protein: CASTRGGRRTQYF. The rearrangement links TRBV11-2 to TRBJ2-3; D is perhaps TRBD1 or TRBD2 (6 bases each). CDR3 length: 13 residues. Germline CDR1 and CDR2: SGHAT and FQNNGV. V lost 7 bases to trimming and J lost 8 bases, with 16 bases between them.

This clonotype was picked up many times. V and J are TRBV7-9 and TRBJ2-7, with 10 bases that match TRBD2. CDR3 length equals 19 residues. With V trimmed by 4 bases and J by 2 bases, 17 bases remained unmatched. Germline V lookup: CDR1 SEHNR, CDR2 FQNEAQ (reference sequence). The chain's CDR3 is CASSSPSGGATTLPYEQYF. For the CDR3, the DNA is TGTGCCAGCAGCTCCCCAAGCGGGGGGGCGACTACCCTACCCTACGAGCAGTACTTC.

This clonotype was seen ten or more times. The V gene is TRBV6-2 or TRBV6-3, the J gene TRBJ2-5, with 11 bases that match TRBD2. With 7 bases clipped from V and 0 bases from J, the junction kept 4 bases outside the gene matches. The germline gives CDR1 MNHEY, CDR2 SVGEGT. The CDR3 length is 15 residues. The CDR3 spells CASKPGLADQETQYF. The DNA of the CDR3 is TGTGCCAGCAAGCCGGGACTAGCGGACCAAGAGACCCAGTACTTC.